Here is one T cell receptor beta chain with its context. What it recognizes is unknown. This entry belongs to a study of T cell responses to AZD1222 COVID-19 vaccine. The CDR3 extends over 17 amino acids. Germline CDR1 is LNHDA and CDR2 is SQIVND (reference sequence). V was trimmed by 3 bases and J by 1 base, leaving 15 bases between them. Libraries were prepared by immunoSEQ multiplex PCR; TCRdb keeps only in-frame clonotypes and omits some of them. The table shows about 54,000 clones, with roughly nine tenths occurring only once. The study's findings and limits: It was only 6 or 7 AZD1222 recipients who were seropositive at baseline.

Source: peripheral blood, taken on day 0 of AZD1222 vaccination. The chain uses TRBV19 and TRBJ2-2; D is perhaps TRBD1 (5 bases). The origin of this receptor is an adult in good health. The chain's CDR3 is CASSIFSNRKNTGELFF. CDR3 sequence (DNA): TGTGCCAGTAGTATTTTCTCCAACAGGAAGAACACCGGGGAGCTGTTTTTT.